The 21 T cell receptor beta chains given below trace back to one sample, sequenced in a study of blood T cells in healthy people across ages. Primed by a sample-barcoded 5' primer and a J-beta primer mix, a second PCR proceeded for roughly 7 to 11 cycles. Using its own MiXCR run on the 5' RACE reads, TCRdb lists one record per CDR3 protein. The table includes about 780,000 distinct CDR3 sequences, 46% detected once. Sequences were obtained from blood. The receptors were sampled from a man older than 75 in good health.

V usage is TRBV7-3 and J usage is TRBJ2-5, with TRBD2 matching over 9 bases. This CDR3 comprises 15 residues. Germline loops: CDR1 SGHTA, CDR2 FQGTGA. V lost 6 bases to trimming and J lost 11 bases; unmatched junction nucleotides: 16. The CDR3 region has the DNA TGTGCCAGCAGTTTACTAGCGGGCGGACTGAATGAGCAGTACTTC. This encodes CASSLLAGGLNEQYF.

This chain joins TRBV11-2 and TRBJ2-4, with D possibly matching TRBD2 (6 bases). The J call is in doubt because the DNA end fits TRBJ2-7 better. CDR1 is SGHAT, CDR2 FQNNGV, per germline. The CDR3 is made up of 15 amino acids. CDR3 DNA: TGTGCCAGCAGCTTACCCGGCGGGGCTCGCTACGAGCAGTACTTC. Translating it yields CASSLPGGARYEQYF.

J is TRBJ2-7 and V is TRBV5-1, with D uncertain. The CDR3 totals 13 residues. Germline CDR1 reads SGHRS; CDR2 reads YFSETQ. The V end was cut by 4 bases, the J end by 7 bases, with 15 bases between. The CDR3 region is CASSPALDNEQYF. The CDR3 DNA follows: TGCGCCAGCAGCCCAGCGCTCGACAATGAGCAGTACTTC.

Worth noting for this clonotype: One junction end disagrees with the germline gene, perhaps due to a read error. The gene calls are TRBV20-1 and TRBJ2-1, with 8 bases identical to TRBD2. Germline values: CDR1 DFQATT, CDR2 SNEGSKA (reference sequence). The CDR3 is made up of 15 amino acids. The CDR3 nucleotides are TGCAGTGATAGAGATGAAGCGGGAGCGGGCAATGAGCAGTTCTTC. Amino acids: CSDRDEAGAGNEQFF.

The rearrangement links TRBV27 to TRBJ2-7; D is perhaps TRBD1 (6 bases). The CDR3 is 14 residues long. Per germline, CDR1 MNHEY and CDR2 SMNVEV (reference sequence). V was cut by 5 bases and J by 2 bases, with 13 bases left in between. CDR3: CASSKGPGAYEQYF. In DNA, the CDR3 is TGTGCCAGCAGTAAGGGACCAGGGGCCTACGAGCAGTACTTC.

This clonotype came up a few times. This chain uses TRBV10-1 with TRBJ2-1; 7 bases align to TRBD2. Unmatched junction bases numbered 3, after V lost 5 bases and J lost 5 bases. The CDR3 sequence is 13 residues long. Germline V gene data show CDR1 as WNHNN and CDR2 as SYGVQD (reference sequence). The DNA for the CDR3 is TGCGCCAGCAGTAGCGGGAATAACAATGAGCAGTTCTTC. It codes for CASSSGNNNEQFF.

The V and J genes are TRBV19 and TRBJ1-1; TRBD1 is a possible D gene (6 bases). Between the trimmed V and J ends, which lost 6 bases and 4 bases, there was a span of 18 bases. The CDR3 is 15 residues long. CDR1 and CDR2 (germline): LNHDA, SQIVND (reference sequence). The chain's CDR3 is CASRPTGVGGTEAFF. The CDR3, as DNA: TGTGCCAGTAGGCCTACAGGAGTAGGGGGCACTGAAGCTTTCTTT.

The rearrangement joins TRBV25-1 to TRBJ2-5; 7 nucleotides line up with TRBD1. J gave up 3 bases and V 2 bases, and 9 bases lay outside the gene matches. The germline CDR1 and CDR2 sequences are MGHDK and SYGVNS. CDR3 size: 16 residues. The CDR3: CASSEGPGGNEETQYF. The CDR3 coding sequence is TGTGCCAGCAGTGAAGGACCAGGGGGTAACGAAGAGACCCAGTACTTC.

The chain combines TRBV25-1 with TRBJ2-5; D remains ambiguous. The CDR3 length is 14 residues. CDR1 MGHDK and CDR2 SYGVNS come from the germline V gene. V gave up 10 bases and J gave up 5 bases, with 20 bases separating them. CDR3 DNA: TGTGCCACCTCTGTCTGGGGTAACGTCGAGACCCAGTACTTC. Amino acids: CATSVWGNVETQYF. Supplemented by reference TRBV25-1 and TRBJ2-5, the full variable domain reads EADIYQTPRYLVIGTGKKITLECSQTMGHDKMYWYQQDPGMELHLIHYSYGVNSTEKGDLSSESTVSRIRTEHFPLTLESARPSHTSQYLCATSVWGNVETQYFGPGTRLLVL.

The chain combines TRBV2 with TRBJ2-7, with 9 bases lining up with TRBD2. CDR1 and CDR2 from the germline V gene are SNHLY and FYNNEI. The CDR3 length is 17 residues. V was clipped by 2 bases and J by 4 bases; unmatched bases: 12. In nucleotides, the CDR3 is TGTGCCAGCAGTGAAACCGGGGCGGCTAGCGGGATTTACGAGCAGTACTTC. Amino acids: CASSETGAASGIYEQYF.

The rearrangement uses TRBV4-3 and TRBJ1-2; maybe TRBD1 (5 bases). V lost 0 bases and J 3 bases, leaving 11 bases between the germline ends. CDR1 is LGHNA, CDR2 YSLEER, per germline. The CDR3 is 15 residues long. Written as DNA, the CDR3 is TGCGCCAGCAGCCAAGATCCGGGGCTCTACTATGGCTACACCTTC. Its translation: CASSQDPGLYYGYTF.

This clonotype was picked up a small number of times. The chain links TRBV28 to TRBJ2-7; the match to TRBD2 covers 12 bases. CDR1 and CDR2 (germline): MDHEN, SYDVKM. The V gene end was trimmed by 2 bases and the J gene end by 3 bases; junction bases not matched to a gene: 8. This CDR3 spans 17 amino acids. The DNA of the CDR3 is TGTGCCAGCAGTTTAGAACTAGCGGGAGGAATTCACTACGAGCAGTACTTC. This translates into CASSLELAGGIHYEQYF.

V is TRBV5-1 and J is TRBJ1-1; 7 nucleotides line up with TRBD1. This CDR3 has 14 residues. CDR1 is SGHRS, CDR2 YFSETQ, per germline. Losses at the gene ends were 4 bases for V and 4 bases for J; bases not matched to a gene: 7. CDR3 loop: CASSGTELSTEAFF. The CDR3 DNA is TGCGCCAGCAGCGGGACAGAATTGAGCACTGAAGCTTTCTTT.

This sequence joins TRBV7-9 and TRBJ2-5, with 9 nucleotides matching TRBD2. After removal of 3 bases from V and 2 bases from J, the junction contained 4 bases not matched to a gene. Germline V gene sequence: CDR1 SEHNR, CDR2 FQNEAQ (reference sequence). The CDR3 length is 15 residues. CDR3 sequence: CASSFGGRGQETQYF. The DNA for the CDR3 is TGTGCCAGCAGCTTTGGCGGGAGGGGACAAGAGACCCAGTACTTC.

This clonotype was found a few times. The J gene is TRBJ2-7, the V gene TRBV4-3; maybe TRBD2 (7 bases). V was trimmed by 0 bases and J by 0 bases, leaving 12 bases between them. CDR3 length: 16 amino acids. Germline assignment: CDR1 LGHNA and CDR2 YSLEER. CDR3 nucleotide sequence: TGCGCCAGCAGCCAAGATCCCCGGGGGGCCTCCTACGAGCAGTACTTC. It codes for CASSQDPRGASYEQYF.

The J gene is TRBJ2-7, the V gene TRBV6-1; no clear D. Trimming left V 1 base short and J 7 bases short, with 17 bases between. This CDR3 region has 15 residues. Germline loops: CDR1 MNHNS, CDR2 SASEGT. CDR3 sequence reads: CASSEDQVGYEEQYF. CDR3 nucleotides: TGTGCCAGCAGTGAAGACCAAGTGGGGTATGAGGAGCAGTACTTC.

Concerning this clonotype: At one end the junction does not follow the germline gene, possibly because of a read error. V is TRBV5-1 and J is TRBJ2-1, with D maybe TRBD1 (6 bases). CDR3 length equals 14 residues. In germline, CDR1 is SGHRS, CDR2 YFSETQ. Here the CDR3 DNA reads TGCGCCAGCAGCCCGGACAGCTCCCACAATGAGCAGTTCTTC. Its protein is CASSPDSSHNEQFF.

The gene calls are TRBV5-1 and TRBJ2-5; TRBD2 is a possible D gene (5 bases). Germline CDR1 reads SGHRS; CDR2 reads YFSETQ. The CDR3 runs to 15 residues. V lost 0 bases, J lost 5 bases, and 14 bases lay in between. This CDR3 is CASSLATGMVETQYF. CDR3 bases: TGCGCCAGCAGCTTGGCCACGGGGATGGTGGAGACCCAGTACTTC.

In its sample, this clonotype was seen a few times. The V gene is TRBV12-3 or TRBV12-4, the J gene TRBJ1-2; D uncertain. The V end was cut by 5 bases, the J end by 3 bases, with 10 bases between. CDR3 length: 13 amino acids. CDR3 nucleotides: TGTGCCAGCAGTCGCGGCCGGGACTATGGCTACACCTTC. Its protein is CASSRGRDYGYTF.

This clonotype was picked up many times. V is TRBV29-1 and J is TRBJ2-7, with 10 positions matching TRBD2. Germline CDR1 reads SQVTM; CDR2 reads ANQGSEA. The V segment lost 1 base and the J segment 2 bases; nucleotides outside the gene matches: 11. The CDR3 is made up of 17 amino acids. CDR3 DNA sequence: TGCAGCGTTGAAGGCATTCTAGCGGGAGAGGGAGCCTACGAGCAGTACTTC. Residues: CSVEGILAGEGAYEQYF.

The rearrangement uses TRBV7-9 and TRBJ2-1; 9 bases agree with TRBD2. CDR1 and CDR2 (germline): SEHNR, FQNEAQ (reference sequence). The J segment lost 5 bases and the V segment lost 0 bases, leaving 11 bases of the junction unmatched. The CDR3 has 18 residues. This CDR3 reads CASSLALYVTSGHNEQFF. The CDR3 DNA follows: TGTGCCAGCAGCTTAGCCCTTTATGTGACTAGCGGACACAATGAGCAGTTCTTC.